This T cell receptor (beta chain) was obtained from a study of T-cell reconstitution after alpha-beta-depleted transplantation in children. Study outcomes and limitations: Certain patients had high TCRbeta diversity at day 60, and it came from recipient T cells and thymic progenitors that survived. Once a year had passed after transplant, T-cell counts and diversity came mostly from newly produced T cells.

The authors prepared the TCRbeta library with unique molecular identifiers. TCRdb reanalysed the PCR reads using MiXCR and keeps one entry per CDR3 protein. The sample carries a few hundred thousand distinct CDR3 sequences, 25% to 30% recorded once. CDR3 length equals 15 residues. Germline loops: CDR1 MGHDK, CDR2 SYGVNS. J lost 1 base, V lost 1 base, and 2 bases had no gene match. For this clonotype: Its antigen is undetermined.

The chain recombines TRBV25-1 with TRBJ2-7; 9 bases agree with TRBD1. This clonotype was sampled from a boy in the first two years of life with Wiskott-Aldrich syndrome, due to receive a stem cell transplant. Sequencing used PBMCs, obtained before TCRalphabeta/CD19-depleted stem cell transplant. The CDR3 coding sequence is TGTGCCAGCAGTGAATGGGGACAGGGTTCCTACGAGCAGTACTTC. Its translation: CASSEWGQGSYEQYF.